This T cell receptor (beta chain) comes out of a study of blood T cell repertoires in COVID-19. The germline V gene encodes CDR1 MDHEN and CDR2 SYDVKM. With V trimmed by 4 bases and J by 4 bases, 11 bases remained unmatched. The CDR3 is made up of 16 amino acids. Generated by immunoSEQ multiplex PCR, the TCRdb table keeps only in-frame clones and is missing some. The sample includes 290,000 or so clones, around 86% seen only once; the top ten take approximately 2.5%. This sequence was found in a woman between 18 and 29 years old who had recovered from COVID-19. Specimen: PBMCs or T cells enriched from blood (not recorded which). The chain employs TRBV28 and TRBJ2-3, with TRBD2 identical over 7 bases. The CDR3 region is CASSSDGTTYSDTQYF. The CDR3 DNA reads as TGTGCCAGCAGTTCAGACGGGACTACGTATTCAGATACGCAGTATTTT.